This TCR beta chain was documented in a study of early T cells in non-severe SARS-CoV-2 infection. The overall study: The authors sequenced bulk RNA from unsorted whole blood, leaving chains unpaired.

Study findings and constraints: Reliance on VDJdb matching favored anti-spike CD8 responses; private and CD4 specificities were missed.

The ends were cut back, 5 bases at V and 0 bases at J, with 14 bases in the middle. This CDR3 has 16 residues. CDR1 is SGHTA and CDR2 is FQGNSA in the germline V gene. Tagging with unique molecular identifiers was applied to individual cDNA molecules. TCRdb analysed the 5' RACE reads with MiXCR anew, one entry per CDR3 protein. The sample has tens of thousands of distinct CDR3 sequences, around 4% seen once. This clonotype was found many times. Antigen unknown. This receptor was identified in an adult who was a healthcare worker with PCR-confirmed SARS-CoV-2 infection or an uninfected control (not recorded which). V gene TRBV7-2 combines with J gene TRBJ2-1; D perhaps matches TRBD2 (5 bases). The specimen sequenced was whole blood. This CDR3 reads CASSPLAISSYNEQFF. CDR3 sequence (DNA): TGTGCCAGCAGCCCCTTAGCGATTTCCTCCTACAATGAGCAGTTCTTC. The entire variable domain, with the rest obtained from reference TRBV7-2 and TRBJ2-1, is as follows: GAGVSQSPSNKVTEKGKDVELRCDPISGHTALYWYRQSLGQGLEFLIYFQGNSAPDKSGLPSDRFSAERTGGSVSTLTIQRTQQEDSAVYLCASSPLAISSYNEQFFGPGTRLTVL.